This TCR beta chain emerged from a study of blood T cell repertoires in COVID-19. Whole-study context: The origin of the acute and convalescent COVID-19 samples was the United States, Italy and Spain.

A single count supports this clone. Study processing details: Amplified reference gene primers provided the basis for estimating nucleated cell counts. The assay was immunoSEQ multiplex PCR, and TCRdb's table has in-frame clones only and misses some. V and J calls and clone size are as listed in that table; D and trimming were resolved from the DNA. The sample has 18,000 or so clones; around 85% are singletons. The material sequenced was peripheral blood. The receptor's source is a man in his forties with active or convalescent COVID-19.

CDR3 loop: CASTPDPGAGELFF. Here the CDR3 DNA reads TGTGCCAGCACCCCCGATCCCGGGGCCGGGGAGCTGTTTTTT. This chain uses TRBV7-3 with TRBJ2-2, with a tentative D call TRBD2 (5 bases). Germline assignment: CDR1 SGHTA and CDR2 FQGTGA. V was shortened by 7 bases and J by 6 bases, with 15 bases between the two germline ends. This CDR3 is built from 14 residues.